A single sample gave rise to the 28 T cell receptor beta chains below, sequenced in a study of blood T cell repertoires in COVID-19 (dated by TCRdb to 2020 to 2022). Library preparation used the immunoSEQ multiplex PCR assay. TCRdb limited this immuneACCESS table to in-frame rearrangements with V and J called. A share of clones is missing; checked studies link under half to unresolved V genes, and the rest is unexplained. A total of approximately 150,000 clones appear in this sample, approximately 90% of them only once. The top ten constitute approximately 4.6% of the sample. The sequenced sample was peripheral blood. The receptors were gathered from a young man with COVID-19, enrolled during active disease.

V gene TRBV23-1 combines with J gene TRBJ2-7; 10 positions agree with TRBD1. TRBV23-1 is placed among ORFs of uncertain function. With 0 bases clipped from V and 5 bases from J, the junction kept 10 bases outside the gene matches. CDR3 length equals 17 residues. Written as DNA, the CDR3 is TGCGCCAGCAGTCAATCGAGACAGGGGGCGAGGGTCCACGAGCAGTACTTC. Protein: CASSQSRQGARVHEQYF.

The V gene is TRBV28, the J gene TRBJ1-5, with D hard to call. Trimming removed 3 bases from V and 0 bases from J, with 9 bases in between. The CDR3 runs to 15 residues. Germline V gene lookup returns CDR1 MDHEN and CDR2 SYDVKM. As DNA, the CDR3 is TGTGCCAGCAGTTTGGGCGGGAATAGCAATCAGCCCCAGCATTTT. This sequence encodes CASSLGGNSNQPQHF.

The V gene is TRBV5-1, the J gene TRBJ2-1, with 13 bases matching TRBD2. This CDR3 comprises 18 residues. Trimming took 5 bases from V and 7 from J; bases not matched to a gene: 15. CDR1 is SGHRS, CDR2 YFSETQ, per germline. The CDR3 region is CASSYGLAGVLDRNEQFF. DNA for the CDR3: TGCGCCAGCAGTTACGGACTAGCGGGAGTATTGGACCGGAATGAGCAGTTCTTC.

The chain couples TRBV5-5 to TRBJ2-2; 10 nucleotides agree with TRBD2. The CDR3 loop spans 17 amino acids. V lost 2 bases to trimming and J lost 7 bases; unmatched junction nucleotides: 11. Germline CDR1 is SGHKS and CDR2 is YYEKEE (reference sequence). The CDR3 loop is CASSLVASGSRNGELFF. In DNA form, the CDR3 reads TGTGCCAGCAGCTTAGTGGCTAGCGGGAGCCGGAACGGGGAGCTGTTTTTT.

This rearrangement joins TRBV18 to TRBJ2-1; TRBD1 matches at 7 bases. Germline loops: CDR1 KGHSH, CDR2 LQKENI. J gave up 2 bases and V 2 bases, and 6 bases lay outside the gene matches. This CDR3 is built from 16 residues. Written as DNA, the CDR3 is TGTGCCAGCTCACCAGAGACAGGGATTACCTACAATGAGCAGTTCTTC. Its translation: CASSPETGITYNEQFF.

The V gene is TRBV28, the J gene TRBJ1-1, with D tentatively TRBD1 (5 bases). V was shortened by 3 bases and J by 6 bases, with 14 bases between the two germline ends. The CDR3 runs 14 residues. The germline V gene encodes CDR1 MDHEN and CDR2 SYDVKM. CDR3 DNA: TGTGCCAGCAGTTTCAGGGCACAGGTCCCTGAAGCTTTCTTT. As protein: CASSFRAQVPEAFF. Drawing the rest from reference TRBV28 and TRBJ1-1, the complete variable domain is DVKVTQSSRYLVKRTGEKVFLECVQDMDHENMFWYRQDPGLGLRLIYFSYDVKMKEKGDIPEGYSVSREKKERFSLILESASTNQTSMYLCASSFRAQVPEAFFGQGTRLTVV.

The chain is built from TRBV27 and TRBJ2-1, with D tentatively TRBD2 (5 bases). The CDR3 has 15 residues. Trimming shortened V by 1 base and J by 0 bases, and 7 bases separated the two germline ends. Germline V lookup: CDR1 MNHEY, CDR2 SMNVEV (reference sequence). CDR3 in amino acids: CASSLYGVSYNEQFF. The CDR3 DNA follows: TGTGCCAGCAGTTTATACGGGGTCTCCTACAATGAGCAGTTCTTC.

This CDR3 is CASSVGVGLAGGEQYF. Here the CDR3 DNA reads TGTGCCAGCAGCGTAGGGGTGGGACTAGCGGGAGGCGAGCAGTACTTC. V and J are TRBV9 and TRBJ2-7; the match to TRBD2 covers 15 bases. CDR1 and CDR2 from the germline V gene are SGDLS and YYNGEE. CDR3 length equals 16 residues. The junction had 4 bases not matched to a gene; V was cut back by 0 bases and J by 6 bases.

This clone was observed a few times. The V call is TRBV7-2, the J call TRBJ2-7; D remains ambiguous. The germline V gene encodes CDR1 SGHTA and CDR2 FQGNSA. V was pared by 2 bases and J by 0 bases, with 11 bases between. The CDR3 length is 15 residues. CDR3 sequence reads: CASSLRGGASYEQYF. Here the CDR3 DNA reads TGTGCCAGCAGCTTACGAGGCGGAGCCTCCTACGAGCAGTACTTC.

This chain links TRBV6-4 with TRBJ2-7, with 9 bases identical to TRBD2. Trimming at V came to 7 bases and at J to 2 bases, leaving 9 bases not matched to a gene. This CDR3 has 15 amino acids. Germline-derived CDR1 and CDR2 are MRHNA and SNTAGT. CDR3 amino acids: CASTQSTSGTYEQYF. For the CDR3, the DNA is TGTGCCAGCACCCAATCGACTAGCGGCACCTACGAGCAGTACTTC.

This clone was counted only a few times. The gene calls are TRBV10-2 and TRBJ1-4; 8 bases fit TRBD1. This CDR3 has 15 residues. Germline V gives CDR1 WSHSY, CDR2 SAAADI. The V gene end was trimmed by 8 bases and the J gene end by 8 bases; junction bases not matched to a gene: 13. CDR3 nucleotide sequence: TGCGCCAGCTCTGGACAGGGCTGGGAAGGGGAAAAACTGTTTTTT. It encodes CASSGQGWEGEKLFF.

V usage is TRBV28 and J usage is TRBJ2-7; 7 nucleotides match TRBD2. CDR3 size: 15 residues. CDR1 and CDR2 from the germline V gene are MDHEN and SYDVKM. Trimming removed 5 bases from V and 0 bases from J; junction bases left unmatched: 7. CDR3 region: CASSPWWTSSYEQYF. The DNA of the CDR3 is TGTGCCAGCAGTCCATGGTGGACTAGCTCCTACGAGCAGTACTTC.

The V gene is TRBV2, the J gene TRBJ2-2; 8 bases agree with TRBD2. V was clipped by 2 bases and J by 7 bases; unmatched bases: 6. Germline assignment: CDR1 SNHLY and CDR2 FYNNEI. CDR3 length: 15 amino acids. CDR3 sequence reads: CASSESGGPSGELFF. The CDR3 nucleotides read TGTGCCAGCAGTGAATCGGGAGGGCCCAGCGGGGAGCTGTTTTTT. Using reference TRBV2 and TRBJ2-2 for the parts outside the CDR3, the full variable domain is EPEVTQTPSHQVTQMGQEVILRCVPISNHLYFYWYRQILGQKVEFLVSFYNNEISEKSEIFDDQFSVERPDGSNFTLKIRSTKLEDSAMYFCASSESGGPSGELFFGEGSRLTVL.

The V call is TRBV6-5, the J call TRBJ2-1; TRBD2 matches 14 bases. After removal of 10 bases from V and 7 bases from J, the junction contained 6 bases not matched to a gene. This CDR3 has 14 amino acids. From germline, CDR1 is MNHEY and CDR2 SVGAGI. The CDR3: CATKGLAGVNEQFF. The CDR3 DNA follows: TGTGCCACCAAGGGACTAGCGGGAGTAAATGAGCAGTTCTTC.

The CDR3 is CASSSGTGLRGNTIYF. The CDR3 nucleotides read TGTGCCAGCAGTTCCGGGACAGGTCTTAGAGGAAACACCATATATTTT. This rearrangement joins TRBV6-5 to TRBJ1-3; 8 bases map to TRBD1. In germline, CDR1 is MNHEY, CDR2 SVGAGI. The CDR3 covers 16 residues. V lost 4 bases and J lost 4; bases outside the gene matches: 9.

This clone came up a few times. The chain recombines TRBV19 with TRBJ1-1; TRBD1 matches 8 bases. Germline assignment: CDR1 LNHDA and CDR2 SQIVND (reference sequence). The CDR3 totals 13 residues. Germline trimming cut 6 bases from V and 5 bases from J; bases unmatched to any gene: 5. CDR3 in DNA: TGTGCCAGTAGGACAGGGGAGAGGACTGAAGCTTTCTTT. Its protein is CASRTGERTEAFF.

The V gene is TRBV19, the J gene TRBJ2-4; D is ambiguous. Germline values: CDR1 LNHDA, CDR2 SQIVND (reference sequence). V lost 4 bases, J lost 6 bases, and 4 bases lay in between. This CDR3 region has 11 residues. CDR3 in DNA: TGTGCCAGTAGTAGAGGAAACATTCAGTACTTC. Protein: CASSRGNIQYF.

The chain uses TRBV7-2 and TRBJ2-7; perhaps TRBD2 as D (5 bases). The V gene lost 7 bases and the J gene lost 6 bases, with 10 bases spanning the gap. The CDR3 consists of 11 residues. CDR1 is SGHTA, CDR2 FQGNSA, per germline. CDR3 protein: CASTTGSEQYF. In DNA form, the CDR3 reads TGTGCCAGCACCACGGGGAGCGAGCAGTACTTC.

The rearrangement uses TRBV29-1 and TRBJ2-7; 7 nucleotides match TRBD2. CDR1 is SQVTM and CDR2 is ANQGSEA in the germline V gene. With V trimmed by 4 bases and J by 3 bases, 9 bases remained unmatched. This CDR3 is 14 amino acids long. This CDR3 is CSVARDYLVYEQYF. CDR3 DNA: TGCAGCGTTGCAAGGGACTACCTCGTCTACGAGCAGTACTTC.

The chain couples TRBV7-9 to TRBJ1-1; TRBD1 matches at 8 bases. The germline gives CDR1 SEHNR, CDR2 FQNEAQ (reference sequence). The CDR3 covers 15 residues. With V trimmed by 1 base and J by 4 bases, 5 bases remained unmatched. This CDR3 reads CASSLGGQGGTEAFF. The CDR3 DNA is TGTGCCAGCAGCTTAGGCGGACAGGGCGGCACTGAAGCTTTCTTT. The full variable domain, with the rest looked up from reference TRBV7-9 and TRBJ1-1, is DTGVSQNPRHKITKRGQNVTFRCDPISEHNRLYWYRQTLGQGPEFLTYFQNEAQLEKSRLLSDRFSAERPKGSFSTLEIQRTEQGDSAMYLCASSLGGQGGTEAFFGQGTRLTVV.

As concerns this clone: The junction departs from germline at one end; a sequencing error may be responsible. This sequence joins TRBV7-9 and TRBJ1-4; the match to TRBD1 covers 8 bases. Germline V gene data show CDR1 as SEHNR and CDR2 as FQNEAQ (reference sequence). The CDR3 extends over 17 amino acids. The CDR3 nucleotides read TGTGCCAGCAGCCGAACCCGGACAGGGCGCCCTAATGAAAAACTGCTTTTT. Translated, it gives CASSRTRTGRPNEKLLF.

The chain has TRBV19 and TRBJ1-2; 7 positions match TRBD1. The junction had 5 bases not matched to a gene; V was cut back by 3 bases and J by 1 base. This CDR3 spans 15 amino acids. Germline CDR1 and CDR2: LNHDA and SQIVND (reference sequence). CDR3 nucleotide sequence: TGTGCCAGTAGTATGGGGACAGCGATTAACTATGGCTACACCTTC. It codes for CASSMGTAINYGYTF.

The chain carries TRBV6-2 or TRBV6-3 and TRBJ2-3, with 7 positions matching TRBD2. The germline gives CDR1 MNHEY, CDR2 SVGEGT. With 2 bases clipped from V and 4 bases from J, the junction kept 12 bases outside the gene matches. This CDR3 is 17 amino acids long. CDR3 protein: CASSYGGRENAADTQYF. CDR3 sequence (DNA): TGTGCCAGCAGTTACGGTGGGCGGGAGAACGCAGCAGATACGCAGTATTTT.

The chain links TRBV28 to TRBJ2-7; 10 bases are shared with TRBD1. The V and J ends lost 5 bases and 1 base, in that order; junction bases with no gene match: 23. Germline V gives CDR1 MDHEN, CDR2 SYDVKM. The CDR3 consists of 21 residues. The CDR3 protein is CASSQFLPYLPGTGESYEQYF. In DNA, the CDR3 is TGTGCCAGCAGTCAATTCCTCCCTTATCTGCCCGGGACAGGGGAGTCCTACGAGCAGTACTTC.

The V call is TRBV7-9, the J call TRBJ1-5; maybe TRBD1 (5 bases). Germline V CDR1 and CDR2: SEHNR, FQNEAQ (reference sequence). V gave up 3 bases and J gave up 6 bases, with 15 bases separating them. This CDR3 region has 15 residues. The CDR3 is CASSLDQGGIQPQHF. The CDR3 DNA sequence: TGTGCCAGCAGCTTGGATCAGGGCGGGATTCAGCCCCAGCATTTT.

The rearrangement uses TRBV5-1 and TRBJ1-1; D is ambiguous. Germline values: CDR1 SGHRS, CDR2 YFSETQ. The CDR3 spans 12 residues. Trimming took 4 bases from V and 5 from J, leaving 9 bases between them. The chain's CDR3 is CASSEGRTEAFF. Written as DNA, the CDR3 is TGCGCCAGCAGCGAGGGAAGGACTGAAGCTTTCTTT.

The chain links TRBV3-1 (or the pseudogene TRBV3-2) to TRBJ1-1; tentative D call: TRBD1 (6 bases). Trimming removed 4 bases from V and 1 base from J, with 10 bases in between. This CDR3 is 14 amino acids long. Germline loops: CDR1 LGHDT, CDR2 YNNKEL (reference sequence). Written as DNA, the CDR3 is TGTGCCAGCAGCCCGCGCAGGGGGAACACTGAAGCTTTCTTT. Protein sequence: CASSPRRGNTEAFF.

The chain has TRBV4-3 and TRBJ1-2, with D maybe TRBD1 (6 bases). Looked up from germline, CDR1 is LGHNA and CDR2 is YSLEER. V lost 1 base, J lost 4 bases, and 16 bases lay in between. The CDR3 spans 16 residues. The CDR3 DNA follows: TGCGCCAGCAGCCAAGCGAGACAGGCTATTGGCTATGGCTACACCTTC. It yields the protein CASSQARQAIGYGYTF.